This TCR beta chain was identified in a study of T cell responses to AZD1222 COVID-19 vaccine. In its sample, this clone was seen a few times. Antigen specificity is unknown. Study results and caveats: Scientists sampled the repertoires only once the peak T cell response had passed. At 160-218 and 743-854, vaccine-associated CD4 TCRs were dominant, and they spanned spike.

Germline V lookup: CDR1 MNHEY, CDR2 SMNVEV (reference sequence). The CDR3 consists of 13 residues. With 1 base removed from V and 3 bases from J, the gap between germline ends came to 6 bases. Some clones are missing from TCRdb's copy, which holds only in-frame ones; the method was immunoSEQ multiplex PCR. The sample consists of 130,000 or so clones, more than 70% of them appearing once. Sequencing used peripheral blood, obtained on day 0 of AZD1222 vaccination. The chain recombines TRBV27 with TRBJ1-1; D is unresolved. The receptor comes from an adult in good health. CDR3 region: CASSLFRDTEAFF. Here the CDR3 DNA reads TGTGCCAGCAGTTTATTCCGGGACACTGAAGCTTTCTTT.